The 31 T cell receptor beta chains presented below share a single source sample, sequenced in a study of T cell repertoires in cytomegalovirus infection. Their specific antigens are unknown. TCRdb used MiXCR to reprocess the reads, holding one entry per CDR3 protein. The sample has about 24,000 distinct CDR3 sequences, 20% to 25% seen once. Material: CD8+ T cells from cultured PBMCs, obtained from culture after CMV antigen stimulation. All receptors derive from a human donor in good health (CMV status not recorded). Some clones in this sample may be carry-over from other donors' samples.

This chain connects TRBV6-6 to TRBJ1-6, with D possibly TRBD1 on 6 matching bases. The CDR3 totals 18 residues. Looked up from germline, CDR1 is MNHNY and CDR2 is SVGAGI (reference sequence). V lost 2 bases to trimming and J lost 2 bases, with 16 bases between them. The CDR3 bases are TGTGCCAGCAGTTACCCCCCCCAGACAGGAACCTATAATTCACCCCTCCACTTT. The encoded protein is CASSYPPQTGTYNSPLHF.

This clonotype was seen once. The V gene is TRBV6-2 or TRBV6-3, the J gene TRBJ1-5; 10 bases are a match to TRBD1. V shed 4 bases and J 7 bases; nucleotides not matched to a gene: 10. This CDR3 comprises 16 residues. CDR1 MNHEY and CDR2 SVGEGT come from the germline V gene. CDR3 protein: CASSSIPTGGGQPQHF. CDR3 bases: TGTGCCAGCAGTTCGATACCGACAGGGGGCGGACAGCCCCAGCATTTT.

This clonotype has a handful of counts. The chain links TRBV12-3 or TRBV12-4 to TRBJ2-2, with D maybe TRBD2 (6 bases). Trimming stripped 5 bases from V and 8 bases from J, with 12 bases between. The CDR3 length is 13 residues. CDR3 nucleotides: TGTGCCAGCAGTCCCGGGACTTCGGGGGAGCTGTTTTTT. Amino acid sequence: CASSPGTSGELFF.

This clonotype was seen repeatedly, ten times or more. The CDR3, as DNA: TGTGCCAGCAGCTCGGGACAGCATAATGAAAAACTGTTTTTT. Translated: CASSSGQHNEKLFF. The chain carries TRBV6-1 and TRBJ1-4; 7 bases are shared with TRBD1. The ends lost 6 bases at V and 4 bases at J; junction bases unmatched: 5. The V gene's germline CDR1 is MNHNS and CDR2 SASEGT. The CDR3 length is 14 residues.

On this clonotype itself: An end of the junction differs from the germline gene, which may be a read error. J is TRBJ2-7 and V is TRBV29-1; D perhaps matches TRBD2 (5 bases). The germline V gene has CDR1 SQVTM and CDR2 ANQGSEA. The CDR3 covers 12 residues. The CDR3 spells CSVEGGASEQYF. The CDR3 DNA sequence: TGCAGCGTCGAAGGAGGTGCGTCTGAGCAGTACTTC.

This clonotype was observed a handful of times. This chain joins TRBV29-1 and TRBJ2-6; possible D gene TRBD2, 5 bases. The germline CDR1 and CDR2 sequences are SQVTM and ANQGSEA. CDR3 length equals 16 residues. In DNA, the CDR3 is TGCAGAGTCGAGGGCCGCAGAAGCTCTGGGGCCAACGTCCTGACTTTC. Encoded protein: CRVEGRRSSGANVLTF.

V usage is TRBV12-3 or TRBV12-4 and J usage is TRBJ2-2; tentative D call: TRBD1 (5 bases). The CDR3 consists of 14 residues. The ends were cut back, 10 bases at V and 2 bases at J, with 14 bases in the middle. In nucleotides, the CDR3 is TGTGCCACCCGGTGGACACCTAACACCGGGGAGCTGTTTTTT. It specifies CATRWTPNTGELFF.

The J gene is TRBJ2-7, the V gene TRBV7-9; D is unresolved. Deletions cut 1 base from V and 5 bases from J, with 3 bases between. The CDR3 covers 11 residues. From germline, CDR1 is SEHNR and CDR2 FQNEAQ (reference sequence). The CDR3 nucleotides read TGTGCCAGCAGCTTAGAAGACGAGCAGTACTTC. It codes for CASSLEDEQYF.

The rearrangement uses TRBV19 and TRBJ1-1; maybe TRBD1 (5 bases). CDR1 is LNHDA, CDR2 SQIVND, per germline (reference sequence). This CDR3 spans 14 amino acids. Trimming cost V 0 bases and J 11 bases, with 16 bases left between them. CDR3 coding DNA: TGTGCCAGTAGTATAGATCGAGGGGTCCCGGTGGCTTTCTTT. Translated, it gives CASSIDRGVPVAFF.

The sample holds many counts of this clonotype. V is TRBV7-2 and J is TRBJ2-7, with 7 bases lining up with TRBD2. The germline CDR1 and CDR2 sequences are SGHTA and FQGNSA. V lost 6 bases and J lost 0; bases outside the gene matches: 8. The CDR3 contains 15 residues. CDR3 DNA sequence: TGTGCCAGCAGTGGGGGGGTCCGAAACTCCTACGAGCAGTACTTC. Encoded protein: CASSGGVRNSYEQYF.

The V call is TRBV4-1, the J call TRBJ2-7; 9 bases agree with TRBD1. The CDR3 length is 16 residues. CDR1 MGHRA and CDR2 YSYEKL come from the germline V gene. Germline trimming cut 1 base from V and 6 bases from J; bases unmatched to any gene: 10. In nucleotides, the CDR3 is TGCGCCAGCAGCCAAGCAATGACAGGGGGAGTCGGCGAGCAGTACTTC. This encodes CASSQAMTGGVGEQYF.

This clonotype was found many times. This chain joins TRBV7-2 and TRBJ1-6; possibly TRBD1 for D (6 bases). V shed 6 bases and J shed 9 bases, with 12 bases lying between them. CDR3 size: 13 residues. CDR1 is SGHTA, CDR2 FQGNSA, per germline. The CDR3 DNA reads TGTGCCAGCAGTACCAAGGGGGGTTCACCCCTCCACTTT. Its protein is CASSTKGGSPLHF.

This clonotype was seen ten or more times. The chain recombines TRBV6-5 with TRBJ2-7; D is ambiguous. The germline V gene encodes CDR1 MNHEY and CDR2 SVGAGI. The CDR3 runs 14 residues. The V gene lost 6 bases and the J gene lost 2 bases, with 14 bases spanning the gap. Written as DNA, the CDR3 is TGTGCCAGCAGAACCGCCGGCAGGCCCTACGAGCAGTACTTC. Translating gives CASRTAGRPYEQYF.

Many counts were recorded for this clonotype. J is TRBJ2-3 and V is TRBV4-2; TRBD1 matches at 12 bases. V was clipped by 4 bases and J by 6 bases; unmatched bases: 5. The CDR3 totals 15 residues. Looked up from germline, CDR1 is LGHNA and CDR2 is YNFKEQ. CDR3 sequence: CASSPGTGGADTQYF. CDR3 DNA sequence: TGTGCCAGCAGCCCGGGGACAGGGGGCGCGGATACGCAGTATTTT.

Regarding this clonotype: This may be a read error: a much more frequent sequence differs by one nucleotide. This sequence joins TRBV12-3 or TRBV12-4 and TRBJ2-7; D remains ambiguous. V was pared by 6 bases and J by 7 bases, with 10 bases between. The length of the CDR3 is 11 residues. The CDR3 sequence is CASSMQKEQYF. The CDR3, as DNA: TGTGCCAGCAGCATGCAAAAAGAGCAGTACTTC.

This clonotype turned up a few times. The chain is built from TRBV11-2 and TRBJ2-1, with 9 bases aligning to TRBD1. The CDR3 runs to 14 residues. The V segment lost 4 bases and the J segment 5 bases; nucleotides outside the gene matches: 3. Germline CDR1 and CDR2: SGHAT and FQNNGV. CDR3 residues: CASSSGTGNNEQFF. CDR3 DNA: TGTGCCAGCAGCTCGGGGACAGGGAACAATGAGCAGTTCTTC.

CDR3 sequence: CASSYSALSPDRGNVLSDKLFF. The DNA for the CDR3 is TGTGCCAGCAGTTACTCGGCTCTTTCCCCGGACAGGGGGAACGTCTTGAGTGATAAACTGTTTTTT. V usage is TRBV6-5 and J usage is TRBJ1-4, with 10 bases matching TRBD1. Germline trimming cut 0 bases from V and 11 bases from J; bases unmatched to any gene: 27. This CDR3 region has 22 residues. Germline V lookup: CDR1 MNHEY, CDR2 SVGAGI.

The CDR3 coding sequence is TGCGCCAGCAGACTTAGCGGGGGGGCCCACAATGAGCAGTTCTTC. It codes for CASRLSGGAHNEQFF. The chain is built from TRBV10-2 and TRBJ2-1; 11 bases are shared with TRBD2. The CDR3 is 15 amino acids. From germline, CDR1 is WSHSY and CDR2 SAAADI. V trimming: 6 bases; J trimming: 5 bases; junction bases outside the gene matches: 6.

V is TRBV6-2 or TRBV6-3 and J is TRBJ2-7; D ambiguous. Between the trimmed V and J ends, which lost 2 bases and 3 bases, there was a span of 8 bases. The CDR3 is 13 residues long. CDR1 is MNHEY and CDR2 is SVGEGT in the germline V gene. The DNA for the CDR3 is TGTGCCAGCAGTTACAGTAACAGCTACGAGCAGTACTTC. It yields the protein CASSYSNSYEQYF.

This clonotype showed up many times. The genes are TRBV11-2 and TRBJ2-5; D may match TRBD1 or TRBD2 (6 bases each). This CDR3 contains 14 residues. Germline CDR1 SGHAT, CDR2 FQNNGV. Deletions cut 8 bases from V and 2 bases from J, with 15 bases between. The CDR3 region has the DNA TGTGCCAGCGTGGGGGCGGGGAGACAAGAGACCCAGTACTTC. Protein sequence: CASVGAGRQETQYF.

Regarding this clonotype: The junction and the germline gene differ at one end; a read error may be behind it. This chain links TRBV6-2 or TRBV6-3 with TRBJ1-4; D possibly corresponds to TRBD1 (5 bases). This CDR3 has 16 amino acids. CDR1 is MNHEY, CDR2 SVGEGT, per germline. The CDR3 sequence is CASGPHPSPLSGLPQF. Here the CDR3 DNA reads TGTGCCAGCGGACCTCATCCGTCGCCCCTCTCGGGGCTCCCCCAATTT.

V and J are TRBV19 and TRBJ2-1; the D is unclear. Trimming shortened V by 0 bases and J by 1 base, and 4 bases separated the two germline ends. The CDR3 is made up of 14 amino acids. CDR1 and CDR2 (germline): LNHDA, SQIVND (reference sequence). The CDR3 DNA follows: TGTGCCAGTAGTATAGAAGGGTCCTACAATGAGCAGTTCTTC. Protein sequence: CASSIEGSYNEQFF. Full variable domain (rest looked up from reference TRBV19 and TRBJ2-1): DGGITQSPKYLFRKEGQNVTLSCEQNLNHDAMYWYRQDPGQGLRLIYYSQIVNDFQKGDIAEGYSVSREKKESFPLTVTSAQKNPTAFYLCASSIEGSYNEQFFGPGTRLTVL.

The CDR3 loop is CASKAGGSDTQYF. CDR3 sequence (DNA): TGTGCCAGCAAAGCGGGGGGGTCAGATACGCAGTATTTT. This chain joins TRBV6-2 or TRBV6-3 and TRBJ2-3, with TRBD2 identical over 10 bases. V was clipped by 7 bases and J by 4 bases; unmatched bases: 2. The V gene's germline CDR1 is MNHEY and CDR2 SVGEGT. The CDR3 has 13 residues.

This clonotype was counted a few times. The CDR3 region has the DNA TGTGCCAGCAGCTTCTCGGGACGGGTGAGCACAGATACGCAGTATTTT. This sequence encodes CASSFSGRVSTDTQYF. The J gene is TRBJ2-3, the V gene TRBV5-6, with D perhaps TRBD1 or TRBD2 (5 bases each). This CDR3 is built from 16 residues. The germline CDR1 and CDR2 sequences are SGHDT and YYEEEE. V lost 2 bases and J lost 0, with 13 bases in between.

This chain uses TRBV20-1 with TRBJ2-5; maybe TRBD2 (5 bases). This CDR3 comprises 15 residues. Germline loops: CDR1 DFQATT, CDR2 SNEGSKA (reference sequence). The ends were cut back, 0 bases at V and 7 bases at J, with 18 bases in the middle. CDR3 nucleotides: TGCAGTGCTAGAGATTTGGAGGAATCGGAGTGGACCCAGTACTTC. Translating it yields CSARDLEESEWTQYF.

The gene calls are TRBV20-1 and TRBJ2-1; 10 bases are a match to TRBD2. Germline lookup yields CDR1 DFQATT and CDR2 SNEGSKA (reference sequence). The CDR3 sequence is 18 residues long. Trimming cost V 0 bases and J 0 bases; bases outside gene matches: 8. The CDR3 DNA follows: TGCAGTGCTAGAGATGCTAGCGGGGGCAGGAGCTCCTACAATGAGCAGTTCTTC. Amino acids: CSARDASGGRSSYNEQFF.

This clonotype has just a few counts. The chain carries TRBV6-5 and TRBJ2-1; the D call may be TRBD1 or TRBD2 (5 bases each). CDR3 length: 18 amino acids. The germline V gene encodes CDR1 MNHEY and CDR2 SVGAGI. V lost 2 bases and J 9 bases, leaving 26 bases between the germline ends. Here the CDR3 DNA reads TGTGCCAGCAGTTACCCGCCAGGGAGTGTCGGTGTCGGGACTGAGCAGTTCTTC. Protein sequence: CASSYPPGSVGVGTEQFF.

A few counts support this clonotype. This sequence joins TRBV2 and TRBJ2-1; the D call may be TRBD1 or TRBD2 (5 bases each). The CDR3 contains 16 residues. Germline V gene sequence: CDR1 SNHLY, CDR2 FYNNEI. Trimming shortened V by 2 bases and J by 0 bases, and 11 bases separated the two germline ends. In DNA form, the CDR3 reads TGTGCCAGCAGTGAAAGAGGGGTGAGCTCCTACAATGAGCAGTTCTTC. Amino acids: CASSERGVSSYNEQFF.

This clonotype was observed a few times. The chain uses TRBV7-9 and TRBJ1-4; no reliable D call. The length of the CDR3 is 14 residues. V was clipped by 5 bases and J by 8 bases, with 15 bases between them. The V gene's germline CDR1 is SEHNR and CDR2 FQNEAQ (reference sequence). CDR3: CASSGNGDAEKLFF. For the CDR3, the DNA is TGTGCCAGCAGCGGGAATGGTGACGCCGAAAAACTGTTTTTT.

The chain has TRBV11-2 and TRBJ2-2; D ambiguous. The V and J ends lost 1 base and 1 base respectively, with 13 bases between them. This CDR3 spans 17 amino acids. The V gene's germline CDR1 is SGHAT and CDR2 FQNNGV. The DNA for the CDR3 is TGTGCCAGCAGCTTAGCCCTAGGTCCTGGGAACACCGGGGAGCTGTTTTTT. As protein: CASSLALGPGNTGELFF.

The chain employs TRBV19 and TRBJ1-2; D may be TRBD1 (5 bases). CDR3 length: 11 residues. Germline CDR1 and CDR2: LNHDA and SQIVND (reference sequence). V gave up 5 bases and J gave up 14 bases, with 15 bases separating them. This CDR3 is CASSLRGERTF. The CDR3 nucleotides are TGTGCCAGTAGTCTCCGGGGCGAGCGGACCTTC.